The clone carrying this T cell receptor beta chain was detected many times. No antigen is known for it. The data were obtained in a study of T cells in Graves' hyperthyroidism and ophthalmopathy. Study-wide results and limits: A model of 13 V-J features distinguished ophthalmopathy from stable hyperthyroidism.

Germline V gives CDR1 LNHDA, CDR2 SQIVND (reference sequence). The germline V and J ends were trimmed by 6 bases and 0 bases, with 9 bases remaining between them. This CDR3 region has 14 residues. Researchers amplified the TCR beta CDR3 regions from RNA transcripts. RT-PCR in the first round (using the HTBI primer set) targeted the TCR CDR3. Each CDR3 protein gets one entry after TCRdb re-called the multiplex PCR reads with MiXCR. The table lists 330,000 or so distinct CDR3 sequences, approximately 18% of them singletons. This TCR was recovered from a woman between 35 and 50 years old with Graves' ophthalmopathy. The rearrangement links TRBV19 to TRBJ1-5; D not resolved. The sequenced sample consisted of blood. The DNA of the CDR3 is TGTGCCAGTAGGACGCAGGATAGCAATCAGCCCCAGCATTTT. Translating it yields CASRTQDSNQPQHF.